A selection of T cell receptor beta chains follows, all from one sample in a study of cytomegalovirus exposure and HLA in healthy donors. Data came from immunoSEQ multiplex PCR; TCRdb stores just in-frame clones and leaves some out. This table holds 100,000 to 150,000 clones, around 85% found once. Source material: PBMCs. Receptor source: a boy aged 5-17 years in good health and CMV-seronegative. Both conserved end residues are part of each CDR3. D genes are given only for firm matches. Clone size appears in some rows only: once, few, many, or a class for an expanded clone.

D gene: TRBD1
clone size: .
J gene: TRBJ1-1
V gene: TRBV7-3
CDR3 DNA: TGTGCCAGCAGCTTAGGGACAGGGGGGAACACTGAAGCTTTCTTT
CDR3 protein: CASSLGTGGNTEAFF

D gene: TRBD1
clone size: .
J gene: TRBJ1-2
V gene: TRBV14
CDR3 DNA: TGTGCCAGCAGCCATGCGGACAGGCCTGCCGGGGAGGGCTACACCTTC
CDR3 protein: CASSHADRPAGEGYTF

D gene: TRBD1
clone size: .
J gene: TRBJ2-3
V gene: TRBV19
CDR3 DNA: TGTGCCAGTAGTACGGACAGGGTCACAGATACGCAGTATTTT
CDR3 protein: CASSTDRVTDTQYF

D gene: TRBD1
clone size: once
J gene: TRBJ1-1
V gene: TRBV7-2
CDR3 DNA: TGTGCCAGCAGCGCCCGACAGGGGGTCTCCACTGAAGCTTTCTTT
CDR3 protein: CASSARQGVSTEAFF

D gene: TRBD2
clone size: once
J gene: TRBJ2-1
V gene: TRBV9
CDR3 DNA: TGTGCCAGCAGCGATCTAGCGGGAGGTAACAATGAGCAGTTCTTC
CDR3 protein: CASSDLAGGNNEQFF

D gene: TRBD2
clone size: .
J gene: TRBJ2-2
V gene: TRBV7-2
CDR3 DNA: TGTGCCAGCAGCTTATTACTAGCGGGGGGGCGCGGGGAGCTGTTTTTT
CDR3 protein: CASSLLLAGGRGELFF

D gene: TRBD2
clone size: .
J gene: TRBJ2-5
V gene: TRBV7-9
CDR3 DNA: TGTGCCAGCAGCTTAGGCGGGAGGGAGACCCAGTACTTC
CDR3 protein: CASSLGGRETQYF

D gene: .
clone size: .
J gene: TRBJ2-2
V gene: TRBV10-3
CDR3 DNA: TGTGCCATCACCGATGGGGGGTCCGGGGAGCTGTTTTTT
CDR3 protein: CAITDGGSGELFF

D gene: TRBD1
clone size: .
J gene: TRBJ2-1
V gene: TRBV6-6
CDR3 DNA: TGTGCCAGCAGTTGGACAGGCGAAAACAATGAGCAGTTCTTC
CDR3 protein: CASSWTGENNEQFF

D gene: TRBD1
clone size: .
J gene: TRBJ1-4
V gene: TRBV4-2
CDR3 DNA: TGTGCCAGCAGCCAAGAAGGCGGGACAGGGTCTGAAAAACTGTTTTTT
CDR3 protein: CASSQEGGTGSEKLFF

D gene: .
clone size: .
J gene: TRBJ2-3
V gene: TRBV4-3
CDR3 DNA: TGCGCCAGCAGCCAAACAGGGCGGACAGATACGCAGTATTTT
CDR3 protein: CASSQTGRTDTQYF

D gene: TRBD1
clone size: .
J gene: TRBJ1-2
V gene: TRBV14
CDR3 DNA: TGTGCCAGCAGCCCCGACAGGGGCTATGGCTACACCTTC
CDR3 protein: CASSPDRGYGYTF

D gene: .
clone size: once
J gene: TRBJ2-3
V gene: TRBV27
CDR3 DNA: TGTGCCAGCACTAGCACAGATACGCAGTATTTT
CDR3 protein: CASTSTDTQYF

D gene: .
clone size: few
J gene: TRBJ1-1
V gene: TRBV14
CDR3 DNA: TGTGCCAGCAGCCAAGACGGGGTGAGCACTGAAGCTTTCTTT
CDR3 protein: CASSQDGVSTEAFF

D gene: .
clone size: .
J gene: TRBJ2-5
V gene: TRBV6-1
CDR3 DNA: TGTGCCAGCAGCCGGGACTCCCAAGAGACCCAGTACTTC
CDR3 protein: CASSRDSQETQYF

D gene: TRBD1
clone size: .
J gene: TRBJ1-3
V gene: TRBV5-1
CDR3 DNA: TGCGCCAGCAGCTTGGCCGGAGACAGGGCCACTGGAAACACCATATATTTT
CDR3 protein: CASSLAGDRATGNTIYF

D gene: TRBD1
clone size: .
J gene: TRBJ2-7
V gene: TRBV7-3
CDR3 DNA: TGTGCCAGCAGTTCGGACAGGGGGGATTTTGGCGAGCAGTACTTC
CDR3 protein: CASSSDRGDFGEQYF

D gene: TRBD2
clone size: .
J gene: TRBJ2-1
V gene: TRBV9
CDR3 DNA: TGTGCCAGCAGCGGGTATGGGCGGGAGGGGACCAATGAGCAGTTCTTC
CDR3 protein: CASSGYGREGTNEQFF

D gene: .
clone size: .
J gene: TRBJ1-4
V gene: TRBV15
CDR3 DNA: TGTGCCACCAGCAGGGACCCCGGGACACCTAATGAAAAACTGTTTTTT
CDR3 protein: CATSRDPGTPNEKLFF

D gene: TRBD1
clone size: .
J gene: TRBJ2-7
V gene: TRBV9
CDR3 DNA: TGTGCCAGCAGCGTAGGAGGGACAGGGACCACCTACGAGCAGTACTTC
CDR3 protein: CASSVGGTGTTYEQYF

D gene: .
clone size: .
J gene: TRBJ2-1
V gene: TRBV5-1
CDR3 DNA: TGCGCCAGCAGCTTGGAGGGGATCTCCTACAATGAGCAGTTCTTC
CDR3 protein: CASSLEGISYNEQFF

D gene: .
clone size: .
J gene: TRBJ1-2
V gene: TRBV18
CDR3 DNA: TGTGCCAGCTCACCACGCTACAGAAACTATGGCTACACCTTC
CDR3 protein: CASSPRYRNYGYTF

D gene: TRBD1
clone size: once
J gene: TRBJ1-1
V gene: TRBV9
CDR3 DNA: TGTGCCAGCGGGACAGGGAGAGAAGACACTGAAGCTTTCTTT
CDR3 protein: CASGTGREDTEAFF

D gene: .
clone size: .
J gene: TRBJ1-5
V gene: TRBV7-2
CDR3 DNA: TGTGCCAGCAGCCCGGGAACCAATCAGCCCCAGCATTTT
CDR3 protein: CASSPGTNQPQHF

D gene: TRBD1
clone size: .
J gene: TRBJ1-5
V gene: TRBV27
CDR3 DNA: TGTGCCAGCAGTCCCCGGACCGGACAGGGAAGCAATCAGCCCCAGCATTTT
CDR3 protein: CASSPRTGQGSNQPQHF

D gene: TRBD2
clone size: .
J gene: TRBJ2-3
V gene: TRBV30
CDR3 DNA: TGTGCCTGGTCCGAGGGGCCCTTAGCGGGAGGGGGGACAGATACGCAGTATTTT
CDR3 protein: CAWSEGPLAGGGTDTQYF

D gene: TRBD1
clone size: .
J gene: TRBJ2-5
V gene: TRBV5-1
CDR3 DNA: TGCGCCAGCAGATGGACAGGGAGAGAGACCCAGTACTTC
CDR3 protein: CASRWTGRETQYF

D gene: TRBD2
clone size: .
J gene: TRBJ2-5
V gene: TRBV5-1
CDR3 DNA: TGCGCCAGCAGCCGCCAGCGGGACTCACACCAAGAGACCCAGTACTTC
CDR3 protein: CASSRQRDSHQETQYF

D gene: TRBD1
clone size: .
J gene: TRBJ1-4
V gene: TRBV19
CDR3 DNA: TGTGCCAGTACTACAAAAGTGGGACAGGTTAATGAAAAACTGTTTTTT
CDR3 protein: CASTTKVGQVNEKLFF

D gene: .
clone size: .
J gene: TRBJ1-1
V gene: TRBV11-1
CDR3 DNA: TGTGCCAGCAGCCCAGGCGGGGACGGAGCTTTCTTT
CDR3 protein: CASSPGGDGAFF

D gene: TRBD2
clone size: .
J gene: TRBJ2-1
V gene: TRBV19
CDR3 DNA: TGTGCCAGTACCGTAGCGGGAGCCTACAATGAGCAGTTCTTC
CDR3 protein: CASTVAGAYNEQFF

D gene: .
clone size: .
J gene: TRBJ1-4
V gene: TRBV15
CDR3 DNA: TGTGCCACCAGCAAAATACAGGGTGCTAATGAAAAACTGTTTTTT
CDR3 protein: CATSKIQGANEKLFF

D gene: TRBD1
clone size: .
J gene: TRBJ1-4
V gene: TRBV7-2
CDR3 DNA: TGTGCCAGCAGCTTAGACAGGGGAAATGAAAAACTGTTTTTT
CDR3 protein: CASSLDRGNEKLFF

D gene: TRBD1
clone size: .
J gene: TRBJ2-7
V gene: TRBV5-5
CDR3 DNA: TGTGCCAGCAGCTTCGGGACAGGGGGATCATTCACCTACGAGCAGTACTTC
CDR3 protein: CASSFGTGGSFTYEQYF

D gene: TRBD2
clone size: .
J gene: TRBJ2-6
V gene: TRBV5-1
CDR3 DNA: TGCGCCAGCAGCTTGGCCTCCCTAGCGGGAGCCCTCAGCTCTGGGGCCAACGTCCTGACTTTC
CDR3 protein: CASSLASLAGALSSGANVLTF

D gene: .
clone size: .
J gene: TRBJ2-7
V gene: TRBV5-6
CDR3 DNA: TGTGCCAGCAGCTTGGGGGCATCTGTCTACGAGCAGTACTTC
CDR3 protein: CASSLGASVYEQYF

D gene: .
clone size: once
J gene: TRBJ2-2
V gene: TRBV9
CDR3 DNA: TGTGCCAGCAGCGTAGGGCTTATTAACGCCGGGGAGCTGTTTTTT
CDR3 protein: CASSVGLINAGELFF

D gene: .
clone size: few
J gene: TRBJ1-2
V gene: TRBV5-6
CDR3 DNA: TGTGCCAGCAGCTTGGCTACCGCCGAGGAGACCTTC
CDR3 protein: CASSLATAEETF

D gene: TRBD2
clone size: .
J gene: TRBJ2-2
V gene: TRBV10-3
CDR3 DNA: TGTGCCATCAGCCTTAGCGGGGTGAACACCGGGGAGCTGTTTTTT
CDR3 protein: CAISLSGVNTGELFF

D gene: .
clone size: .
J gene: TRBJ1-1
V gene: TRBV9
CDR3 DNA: TGTGCCAGCAGCGTAGCCGGGGGGAACACTGAAGCTTTCTTT
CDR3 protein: CASSVAGGNTEAFF

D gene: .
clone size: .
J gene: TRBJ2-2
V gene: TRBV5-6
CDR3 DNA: TGTGCCAGCACGGAGGTTACCGGGGAGCTGTTTTTT
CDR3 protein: CASTEVTGELFF

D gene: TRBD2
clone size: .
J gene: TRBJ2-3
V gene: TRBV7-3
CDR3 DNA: TGTGCCAGCAGCGCCATCGGGAGCGGGGGGGCAGATACGCAGTATTTT
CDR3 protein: CASSAIGSGGADTQYF

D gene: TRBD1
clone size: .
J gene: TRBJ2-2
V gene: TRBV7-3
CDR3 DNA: TGTGCCAGCAGCTTAGCAGCAGGGGGCGACACCGGGGAGCTGTTTTTT
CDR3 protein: CASSLAAGGDTGELFF

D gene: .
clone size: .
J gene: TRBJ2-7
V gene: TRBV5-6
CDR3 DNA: TGTGCCAGCAGCCATGGCAGGGTGAGGGAGCAGTACTTC
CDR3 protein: CASSHGRVREQYF

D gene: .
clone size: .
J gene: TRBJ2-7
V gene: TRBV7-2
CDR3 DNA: TGTGCCAGCAGCTTAGACTTCGCAAGCGCCTACGAGCAGTACTTC
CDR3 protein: CASSLDFASAYEQYF

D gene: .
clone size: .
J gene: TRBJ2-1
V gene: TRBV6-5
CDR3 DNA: TGTGCCAGCAGGAACGAGGACTGGGGGGTACATGAGCAGTTCTTC
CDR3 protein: CASRNEDWGVHEQFF

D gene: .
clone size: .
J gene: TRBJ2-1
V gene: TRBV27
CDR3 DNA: TGTGCCAGCAGTTCGGCAGGCCCCTACAATGAGCAGTTCTTC
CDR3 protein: CASSSAGPYNEQFF

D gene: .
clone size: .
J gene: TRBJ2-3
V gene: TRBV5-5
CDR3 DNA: TGTGCCAGCAGCTTTATAGTGAATTGGGGGGGGCGGGATACGCAGTATTTT
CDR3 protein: CASSFIVNWGGRDTQYF

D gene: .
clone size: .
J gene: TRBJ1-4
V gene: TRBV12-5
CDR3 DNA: TGTGCTAGTGGTGCCTTCCAGGGCCACACCCCGCTGTTTTTT
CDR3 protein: CASGAFQGHTPLFF

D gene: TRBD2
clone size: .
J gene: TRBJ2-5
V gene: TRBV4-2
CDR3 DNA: TGTGCCAGCAGCCCACTAGCGGGGGAAGGAGAGACCCAGTACTTC
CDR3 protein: CASSPLAGEGETQYF

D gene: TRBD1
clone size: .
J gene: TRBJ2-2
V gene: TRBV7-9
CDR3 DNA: TGTGCCAGCAGCTTAAGACAGGGTAGCACCGGGGAGCTGTTTTTT
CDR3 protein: CASSLRQGSTGELFF

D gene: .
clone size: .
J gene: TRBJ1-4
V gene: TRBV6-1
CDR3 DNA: TGTGCCAGCCCGGGGGGCAGGCGTGGAAAACTGTTTTTT
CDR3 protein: CASPGGRRGKLFF